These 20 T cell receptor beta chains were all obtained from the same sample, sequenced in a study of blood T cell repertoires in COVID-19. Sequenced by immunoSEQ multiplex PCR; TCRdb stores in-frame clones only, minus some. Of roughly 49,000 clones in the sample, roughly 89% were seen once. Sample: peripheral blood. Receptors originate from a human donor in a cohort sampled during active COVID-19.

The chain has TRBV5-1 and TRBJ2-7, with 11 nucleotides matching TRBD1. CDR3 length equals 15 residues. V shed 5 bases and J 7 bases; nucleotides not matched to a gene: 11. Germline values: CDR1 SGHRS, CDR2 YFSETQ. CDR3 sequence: CASRTTGTGGREQYF. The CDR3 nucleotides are TGCGCCAGCAGGACAACCGGGACAGGGGGGAGGGAGCAGTACTTC.

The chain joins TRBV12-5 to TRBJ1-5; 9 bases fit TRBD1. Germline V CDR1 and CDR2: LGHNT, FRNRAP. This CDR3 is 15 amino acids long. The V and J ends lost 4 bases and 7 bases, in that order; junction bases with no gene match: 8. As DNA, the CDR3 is TGTGCTAGTGGTTCCACCCGGGACAGGGACCAGCCCCAGCATTTT. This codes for CASGSTRDRDQPQHF.

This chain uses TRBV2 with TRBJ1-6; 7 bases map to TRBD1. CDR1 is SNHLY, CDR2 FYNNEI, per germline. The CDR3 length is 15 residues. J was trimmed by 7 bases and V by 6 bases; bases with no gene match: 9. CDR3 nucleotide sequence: TGTGCCAGCAGGGCCGGACAGGAAAAAAATTCACCCCTCCACTTT. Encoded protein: CASRAGQEKNSPLHF. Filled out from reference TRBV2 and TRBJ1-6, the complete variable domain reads EPEVTQTPSHQVTQMGQEVILRCVPISNHLYFYWYRQILGQKVEFLVSFYNNEISEKSEIFDDQFSVERPDGSNFTLKIRSTKLEDSAMYFCASRAGQEKNSPLHFGNGTRLTVT.

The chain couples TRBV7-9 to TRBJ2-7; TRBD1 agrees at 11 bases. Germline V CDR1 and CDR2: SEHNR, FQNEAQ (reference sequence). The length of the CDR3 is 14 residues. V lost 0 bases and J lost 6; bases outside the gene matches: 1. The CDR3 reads CASSLAGQGVEQYF. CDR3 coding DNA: TGTGCCAGCAGCTTAGCGGGACAGGGGGTCGAGCAGTACTTC.

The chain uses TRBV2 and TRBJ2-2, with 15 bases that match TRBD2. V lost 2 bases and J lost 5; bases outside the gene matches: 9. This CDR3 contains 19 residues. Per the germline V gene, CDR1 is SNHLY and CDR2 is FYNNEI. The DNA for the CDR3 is TGTGCCAGCAGTGAAAAGAGGACTAGCGGGAGGGCCGTTACCGGGGAGCTGTTTTTT. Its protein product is CASSEKRTSGRAVTGELFF.

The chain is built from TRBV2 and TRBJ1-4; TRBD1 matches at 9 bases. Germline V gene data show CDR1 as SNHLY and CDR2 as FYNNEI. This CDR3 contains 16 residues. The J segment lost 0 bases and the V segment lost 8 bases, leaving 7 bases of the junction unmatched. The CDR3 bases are TGTGCCAGCGGGGACAGGGCCTCCGCAACTAATGAAAAACTGTTTTTT. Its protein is CASGDRASATNEKLFF.

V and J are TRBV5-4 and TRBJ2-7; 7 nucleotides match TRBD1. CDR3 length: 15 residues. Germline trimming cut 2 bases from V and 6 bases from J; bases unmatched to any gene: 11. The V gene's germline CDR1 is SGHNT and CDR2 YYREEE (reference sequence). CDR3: CASSFETGVPSEQYF. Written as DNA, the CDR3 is TGTGCCAGCAGCTTTGAAACAGGGGTTCCCTCCGAGCAGTACTTC.

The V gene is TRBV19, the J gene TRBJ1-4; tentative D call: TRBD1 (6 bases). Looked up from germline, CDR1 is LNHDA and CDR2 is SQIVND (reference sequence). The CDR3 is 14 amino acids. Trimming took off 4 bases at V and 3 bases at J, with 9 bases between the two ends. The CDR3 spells CASSKHRANEKLFF. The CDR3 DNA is TGTGCCAGTAGTAAGCACAGGGCTAATGAAAAACTGTTTTTT.

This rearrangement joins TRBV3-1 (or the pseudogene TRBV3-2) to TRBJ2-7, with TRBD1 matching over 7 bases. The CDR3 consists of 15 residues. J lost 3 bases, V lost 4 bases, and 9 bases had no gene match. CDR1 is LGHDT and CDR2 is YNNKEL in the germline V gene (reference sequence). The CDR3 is CASSPPRTGYYEQYF. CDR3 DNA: TGTGCCAGCAGCCCCCCGAGGACAGGTTACTACGAGCAGTACTTC.

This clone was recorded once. The CDR3 bases are TGTGCCAGCAGCTTGGACGCGAGCGGGGGAAACTACGAGCAGTACTTC. Encoded protein: CASSLDASGGNYEQYF. The rearrangement uses TRBV5-6 and TRBJ2-7; 8 bases map to TRBD2. Trimming removed 0 bases from V and 3 bases from J; junction bases left unmatched: 8. Germline V lookup: CDR1 SGHDT, CDR2 YYEEEE. The CDR3 has 16 amino acids.

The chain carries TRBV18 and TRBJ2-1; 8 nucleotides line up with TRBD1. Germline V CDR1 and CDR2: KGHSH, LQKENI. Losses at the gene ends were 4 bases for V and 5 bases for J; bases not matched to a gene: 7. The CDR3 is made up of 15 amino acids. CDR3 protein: CASSQDRVLNNEQFF. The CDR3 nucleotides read TGTGCCAGCTCACAGGACAGGGTTCTTAACAATGAGCAGTTCTTC.

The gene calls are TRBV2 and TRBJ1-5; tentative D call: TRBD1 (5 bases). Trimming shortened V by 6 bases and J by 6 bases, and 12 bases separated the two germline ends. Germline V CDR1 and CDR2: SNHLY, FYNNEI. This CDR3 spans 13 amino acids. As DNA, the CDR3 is TGTGCCAGCAGGCCCCCCGGGGGTCAGCCCCAGCATTTT. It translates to CASRPPGGQPQHF.

CDR3 DNA: TGTGCCACCAGTGCCCCGACCGCTAGTAACACCGGGGAGCTGTTTTTT. Translation gives CATSAPTASNTGELFF. The chain uses TRBV24-1 and TRBJ2-2; D is unresolved. V shed 5 bases and J shed 2 bases, with 14 bases lying between them. This CDR3 spans 16 amino acids. CDR1 is KGHDR and CDR2 is SFDVKD in the germline V gene.

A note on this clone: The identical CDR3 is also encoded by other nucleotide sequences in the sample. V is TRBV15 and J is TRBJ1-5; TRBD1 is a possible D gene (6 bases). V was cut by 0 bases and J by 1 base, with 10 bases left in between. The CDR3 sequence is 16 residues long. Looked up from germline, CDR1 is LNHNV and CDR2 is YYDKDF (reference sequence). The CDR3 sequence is CATSRDARGSNQPQHF. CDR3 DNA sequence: TGTGCCACCAGCAGAGACGCCAGGGGAAGCAATCAGCCCCAGCATTTT.

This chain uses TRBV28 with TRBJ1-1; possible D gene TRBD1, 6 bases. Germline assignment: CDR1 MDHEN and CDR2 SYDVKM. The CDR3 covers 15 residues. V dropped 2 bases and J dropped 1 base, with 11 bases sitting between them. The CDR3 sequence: CASSLPSQGNTEAFF. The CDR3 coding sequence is TGTGCCAGCAGTTTACCTTCACAGGGGAACACTGAAGCTTTCTTT.

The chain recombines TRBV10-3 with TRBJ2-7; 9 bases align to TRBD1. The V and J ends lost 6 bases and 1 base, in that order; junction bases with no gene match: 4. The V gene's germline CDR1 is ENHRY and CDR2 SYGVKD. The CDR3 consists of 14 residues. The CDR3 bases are TGTGCCATCAGGGCGACAGGGGGATCCTACGAGCAGTACTTC. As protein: CAIRATGGSYEQYF.

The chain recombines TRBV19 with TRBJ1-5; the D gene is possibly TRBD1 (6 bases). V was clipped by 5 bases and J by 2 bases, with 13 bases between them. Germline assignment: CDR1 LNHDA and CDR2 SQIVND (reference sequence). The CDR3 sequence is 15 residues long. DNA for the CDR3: TGTGCCAGTAGTTCACAGGGTGGGGGCAATCAGCCCCAGCATTTT. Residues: CASSSQGGGNQPQHF.

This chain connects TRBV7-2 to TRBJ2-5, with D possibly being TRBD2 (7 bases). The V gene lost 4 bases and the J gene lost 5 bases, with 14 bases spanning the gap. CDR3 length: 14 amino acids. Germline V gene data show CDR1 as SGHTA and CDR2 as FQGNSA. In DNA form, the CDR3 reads TGTGCCAGCAGCTCGGGCGGGGGCTCGGAGACCCAGTACTTC. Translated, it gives CASSSGGGSETQYF. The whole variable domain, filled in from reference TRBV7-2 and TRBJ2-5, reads GAGVSQSPSNKVTEKGKDVELRCDPISGHTALYWYRQSLGQGLEFLIYFQGNSAPDKSGLPSDRFSAERTGGSVSTLTIQRTQQEDSAVYLCASSSGGGSETQYFGPGTRLLVL.

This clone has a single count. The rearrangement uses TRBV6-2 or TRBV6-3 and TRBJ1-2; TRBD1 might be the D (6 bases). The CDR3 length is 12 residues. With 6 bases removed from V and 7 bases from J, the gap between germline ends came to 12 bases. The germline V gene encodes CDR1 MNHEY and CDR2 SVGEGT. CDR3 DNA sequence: TGTGCCAGCAGCCCACAGGGACGTGGCTACACCTTC. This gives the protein CASSPQGRGYTF.

CDR3 sequence (DNA): TGTGCCAGTAGTTACACAGATACGCAGTATTTT. As protein: CASSYTDTQYF. V usage is TRBV19 and J usage is TRBJ2-3; D is ambiguous. This CDR3 contains 11 residues. Germline CDR1 and CDR2: LNHDA and SQIVND (reference sequence). V lost 5 bases and J lost 2, with 2 bases in between. Full variable domain (outside the CDR3, taken from reference TRBV19 and TRBJ2-3): DGGITQSPKYLFRKEGQNVTLSCEQNLNHDAMYWYRQDPGQGLRLIYYSQIVNDFQKGDIAEGYSVSREKKESFPLTVTSAQKNPTAFYLCASSYTDTQYFGPGTRLTVL.